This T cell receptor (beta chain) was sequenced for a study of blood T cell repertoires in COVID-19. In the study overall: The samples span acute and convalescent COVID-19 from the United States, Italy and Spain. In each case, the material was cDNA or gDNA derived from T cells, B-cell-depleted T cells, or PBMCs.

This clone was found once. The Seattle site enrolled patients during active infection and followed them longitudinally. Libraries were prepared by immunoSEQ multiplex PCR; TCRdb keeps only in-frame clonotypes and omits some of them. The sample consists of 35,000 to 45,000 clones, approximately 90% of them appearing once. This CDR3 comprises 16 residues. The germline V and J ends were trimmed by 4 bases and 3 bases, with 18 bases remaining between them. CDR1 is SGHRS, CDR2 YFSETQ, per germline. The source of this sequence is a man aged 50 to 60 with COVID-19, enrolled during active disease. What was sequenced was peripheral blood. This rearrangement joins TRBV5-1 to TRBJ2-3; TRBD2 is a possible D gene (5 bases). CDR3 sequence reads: CASSPPLDYITDTQYF. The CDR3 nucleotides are TGCGCCAGCAGCCCGCCACTAGACTATATTACAGATACGCAGTATTTT.